The 10 T cell receptor beta chains listed next were all sequenced from one sample in a study of T cell repertoires in cytomegalovirus infection. TCRdb recomputed calls from the reads with MiXCR, one row per CDR3 protein. There are 830,000 or so distinct CDR3 sequences in the sample; 32% occur only once, and around 12% lies in the top ten. Their antigen targets remain unknown. This sample comprised cultured CD8+ T cells from PBMCs, obtained from culture after CMV antigen stimulation. The origin of the receptors is a human donor in good health (CMV status not recorded). Some clones in this sample may be carry-over from other donors' samples.

The rearrangement links TRBV4-1 to TRBJ2-3, with 12 bases fitting TRBD2. V shed 5 bases and J 2 bases; nucleotides not matched to a gene: 14. The CDR3 has 19 residues. In germline, CDR1 is MGHRA, CDR2 YSYEKL. This chain's CDR3 is CASSAWASGGGEPTDTQYF. The DNA for the CDR3 is TGCGCCAGCAGCGCCTGGGCTAGCGGGGGGGGAGAACCCACAGATACGCAGTATTTT.

This clonotype has just a few counts. The chain employs TRBV19 and TRBJ2-3; 10 bases match TRBD1. This CDR3 contains 15 residues. Germline V lookup: CDR1 LNHDA, CDR2 SQIVND (reference sequence). The V and J ends lost 3 bases and 6 bases, in that order; junction bases with no gene match: 6. CDR3 in amino acids: CASSIGTGEMDTQYF. CDR3 DNA: TGTGCCAGTAGTATTGGGACAGGGGAGATGGATACGCAGTATTTT.

In this sample, this clonotype turned up many times. The chain uses TRBV7-2 and TRBJ1-1; 8 bases match TRBD1. Germline V gene data show CDR1 as SGHTA and CDR2 as FQGNSA. There are 15 residues in the CDR3. V lost 1 base, J lost 5 bases, and 6 bases stayed unmatched. This CDR3 reads CASSLEAGGLTEAFF. The CDR3 nucleotides read TGTGCCAGCAGCTTAGAGGCAGGGGGCCTTACTGAAGCTTTCTTT.

This chain connects TRBV5-5 to TRBJ2-2; a possible D gene is TRBD2 (6 bases). Trimming stripped 4 bases from V and 3 bases from J, with 13 bases between. Per the germline V gene, CDR1 is SGHKS and CDR2 is YYEKEE (reference sequence). This CDR3 is built from 15 residues. CDR3 residues: CASSGPWGDTGELFF. The CDR3 DNA sequence: TGTGCCAGCAGCGGACCCTGGGGGGACACCGGGGAGCTGTTTTTT.

The chain links TRBV12-3 or TRBV12-4 to TRBJ2-3; D remains ambiguous. The better agreement between TRBJ1-5 and the DNA end casts doubt on the J call. The CDR3 runs to 16 residues. The CDR3 DNA reads as TGTGCCAGCAGTTTACCCCTTGGACTAGAGGTTGATACGCAGCATTTT. Amino acids: CASSLPLGLEVDTQHF.

As for this clonotype: The junction does not match germline at one end; this may be a read error. J is TRBJ2-1 and V is TRBV7-2; D may be TRBD1 or TRBD2 (6 bases each). The CDR3 is made up of 14 amino acids. Germline V gives CDR1 SGHTA, CDR2 FQGNSA. CDR3 amino acids: CANSFFPGAYEQFF. In DNA, the CDR3 is TGTGCCAACAGCTTCTTTCCGGGGGCATATGAGCAGTTCTTC.

The rearrangement joins TRBV4-1 to TRBJ2-1; D may be TRBD2 (5 bases). Germline assignment: CDR1 MGHRA and CDR2 YSYEKL. Trimming removed 1 base at V and 6 bases at J, with 13 bases between. The CDR3 consists of 15 residues. The CDR3 bases are TGCGCCAGCAGCCAAGTTGGTTTAGCGTCCAATGAGCAGTTCTTC. Translated: CASSQVGLASNEQFF.

This clonotype was observed a few times. The chain couples TRBV6-6 to TRBJ2-3; D gene unclear. V lost 6 bases to trimming and J lost 0 bases, with 13 bases between them. The CDR3 runs to 15 residues. Germline V gene data show CDR1 as MNHNY and CDR2 as SVGAGI (reference sequence). CDR3 nucleotides: TGTGCCAGCAGCCATGAGTGGGGTAGCACAGATACGCAGTATTTT. Protein: CASSHEWGSTDTQYF.

This clonotype was recorded many times. V and J are TRBV7-2 and TRBJ2-3, with 13 bases aligning to TRBD2. V gave up 1 base and J gave up 4 bases; unmatched junction bases: 2. Germline CDR1 reads SGHTA; CDR2 reads FQGNSA. The CDR3 is 16 residues long. The CDR3 region has the DNA TGTGCCAGCAGCTTAGGACTAGCGGGGGGCGCAGATACGCAGTATTTT. It yields the protein CASSLGLAGGADTQYF.

This clonotype was seen more than once but under ten times. The chain carries TRBV19 and TRBJ1-2, with D maybe TRBD1 (5 bases). The CDR3 is 14 amino acids. The V end lost 8 bases, the J end lost 4 bases, and 17 bases lay between the germline ends. CDR1 is LNHDA, CDR2 SQIVND, per germline (reference sequence). The CDR3 DNA follows: TGTGCCAGTTCTCGACGGGACGCCTTCTATGGCTACACCTTC. Amino acids: CASSRRDAFYGYTF.